The entry below describes one T cell receptor beta chain. This entry belongs to a study of blood T cell repertoires in COVID-19. About the research overall: COVID-19 samples from acute and convalescent phases originated in the United States, Italy and Spain. PBMCs, B-cell-depleted T cells, or T cells provided the cDNA or gDNA that made up the material.

Authors' analysis steps: Estimation of nucleated cell counts relied on the amplification of reference gene primers. The assay was immunoSEQ multiplex PCR, and TCRdb's table has in-frame clones only and misses some. V and J calls and clone size follow that table, whereas D and trimming were derived from the DNA. The sample contains some 300,000 clones, around nine tenths of which appear only once. Germline CDR1 is GTSNPN and CDR2 is SVGIG (reference sequence). Trimming pared 1 base from V and 0 bases from J, leaving 10 bases between. The CDR3 spans 16 residues. The V and J genes are TRBV30 and TRBJ2-6, with D perhaps matching TRBD1 (6 bases). Sample: peripheral blood. This sequence originates from a man between 70 and 80 years old with acute or convalescent COVID-19. The CDR3: CAWSGIGGSGANVLTF. DNA of the CDR3: TGTGCCTGGAGTGGGATAGGGGGCTCTGGGGCCAACGTCCTGACTTTC. The entire variable domain, with the rest obtained from reference TRBV30 and TRBJ2-6, is as follows: SQTIHQWPATLVQPVGSPLSLECTVEGTSNPNLYWYRQAAGRGLQLLFYSVGIGQISSEVPQNLSASRPQDRQFILSSKKLLLSDSGFYLCAWSGIGGSGANVLTFGAGSRLTVL.